This T cell receptor (beta chain) came from a study of blood T cell repertoires in COVID-19. Whole-study context: Acute and convalescent COVID-19 samples came from the United States, Italy and Spain. In each case, the material was cDNA or gDNA derived from T cells, B-cell-depleted T cells, or PBMCs.

Per the study methods: Amplification from reference gene primers served as the basis for estimated nucleated cell counts. The protocol was immunoSEQ multiplex PCR, while the TCRdb copy is restricted to in-frame clones and leaves out a portion. V, J and clone size are those of that table, while D and trimming were read from the DNA. The table has under 300,000 clones, roughly 86% seen once. The germline V gene encodes CDR1 SGHNT and CDR2 YYREEE (reference sequence). CDR3 length: 14 amino acids. V gave up 1 base and J gave up 1 base, with 9 bases separating them. Sequencing used peripheral blood. V usage is TRBV5-4 and J usage is TRBJ2-7, with no clear D. This TCR was recovered from a man older than 75 with acute or convalescent COVID-19. The CDR3 nucleotides are TGTGCCAGCAGCTTGTTCGACACATCCTACGAGCAGTACTTC. It specifies CASSLFDTSYEQYF.